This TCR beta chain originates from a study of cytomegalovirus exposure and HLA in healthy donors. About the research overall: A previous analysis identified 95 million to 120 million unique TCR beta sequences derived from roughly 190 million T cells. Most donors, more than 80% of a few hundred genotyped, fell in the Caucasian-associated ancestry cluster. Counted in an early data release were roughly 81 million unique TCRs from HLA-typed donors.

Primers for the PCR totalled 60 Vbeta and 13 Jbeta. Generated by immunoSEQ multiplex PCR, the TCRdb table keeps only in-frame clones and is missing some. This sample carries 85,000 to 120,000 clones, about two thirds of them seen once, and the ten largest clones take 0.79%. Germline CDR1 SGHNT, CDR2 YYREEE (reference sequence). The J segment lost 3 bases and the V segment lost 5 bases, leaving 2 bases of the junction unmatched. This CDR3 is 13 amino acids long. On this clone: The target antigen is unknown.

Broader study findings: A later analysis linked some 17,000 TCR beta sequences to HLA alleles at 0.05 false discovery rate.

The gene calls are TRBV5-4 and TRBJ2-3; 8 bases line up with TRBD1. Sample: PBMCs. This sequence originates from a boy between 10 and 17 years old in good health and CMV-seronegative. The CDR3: CASSRQGTDTQYF. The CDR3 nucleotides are TGTGCCAGCAGTCGACAGGGGACAGATACGCAGTATTTT.